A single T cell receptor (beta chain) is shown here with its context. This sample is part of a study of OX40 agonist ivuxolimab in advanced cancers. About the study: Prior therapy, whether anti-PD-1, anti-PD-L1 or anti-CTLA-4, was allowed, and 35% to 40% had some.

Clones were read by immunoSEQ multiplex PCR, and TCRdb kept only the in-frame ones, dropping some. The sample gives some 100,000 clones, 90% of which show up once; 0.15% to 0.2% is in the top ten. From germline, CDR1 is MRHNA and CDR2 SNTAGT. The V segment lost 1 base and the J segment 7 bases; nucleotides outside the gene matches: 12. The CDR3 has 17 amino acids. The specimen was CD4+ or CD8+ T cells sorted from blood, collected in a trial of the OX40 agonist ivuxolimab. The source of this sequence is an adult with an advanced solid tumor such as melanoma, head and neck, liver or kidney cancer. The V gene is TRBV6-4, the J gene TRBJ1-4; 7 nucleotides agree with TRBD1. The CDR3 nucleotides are TGTGCCAGCAGTGACTTGACAGGGCGCCTACAGGGTGAAAAACTGTTTTTT. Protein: CASSDLTGRLQGEKLFF.